Below, 27 T cell receptor beta chains from the same sample are listed, as sequenced in a study of cytomegalovirus exposure and HLA in healthy donors. PCR involved 60 Vbeta and 13 Jbeta primers. TCRdb's table, derived via immunoSEQ multiplex PCR, lists solely in-frame clones and lacks some. The data hold around 200,000 clones, with almost 80% observed a single time. Input material: PBMCs. All receptors derive from a woman aged 18-29 years in good health and CMV-seronegative.

The rearrangement joins TRBV7-8 to TRBJ2-5, with 14 bases aligning to TRBD2. The CDR3 contains 15 residues. V was pared by 5 bases and J by 5 bases, with 4 bases of the junction left unmatched. Germline CDR1 reads SGHVS; CDR2 reads FQNEAQ. Here the CDR3 DNA reads TGTGCCAGCAGCCCTAGACTAGCGGGGGGGGAGACCCAGTACTTC. Its protein product is CASSPRLAGGETQYF.

In DNA, the CDR3 is TGTGCCAGCAGCCACGTAACGGGAGCTCGTATCAATGAGCAGTTCTTC. This sequence encodes CASSHVTGARINEQFF. The chain couples TRBV4-2 to TRBJ2-1; tentative D call: TRBD2 (6 bases). CDR1 LGHNA and CDR2 YNFKEQ come from the germline V gene. With 3 bases removed from V and 6 bases from J, the gap between germline ends came to 18 bases. The CDR3 has 16 residues.

The chain has TRBV6-6 and TRBJ2-3; possible D gene TRBD1, 6 bases. With 2 bases removed from V and 0 bases from J, the gap between germline ends came to 12 bases. Germline CDR1 is MNHNY and CDR2 is SVGAGI (reference sequence). The CDR3 loop spans 16 amino acids. For the CDR3, the DNA is TGTGCCAGCAGTTACGGGGACACAACTAGCACAGATACGCAGTATTTT. Translation: CASSYGDTTSTDTQYF.

DNA for the CDR3: TGTGCCAGCAGCAAAGGGGTAAGGTCCACTGAAGCTTTCTTT. Protein: CASSKGVRSTEAFF. The gene calls are TRBV28 and TRBJ1-1; possible D gene TRBD1, 5 bases. Per germline, CDR1 MDHEN and CDR2 SYDVKM. The length of the CDR3 is 14 residues. V lost 6 bases and J 4 bases, leaving 15 bases between the germline ends. Full variable domain (rest looked up from reference TRBV28 and TRBJ1-1): DVKVTQSSRYLVKRTGEKVFLECVQDMDHENMFWYRQDPGLGLRLIYFSYDVKMKEKGDIPEGYSVSREKKERFSLILESASTNQTSMYLCASSKGVRSTEAFFGQGTRLTVV.

The V call is TRBV20-1, the J call TRBJ2-5, with D perhaps matching TRBD2 (5 bases). V lost 6 bases and J lost 7, with 9 bases in between. Germline lookup yields CDR1 DFQATT and CDR2 SNEGSKA (reference sequence). The CDR3 runs to 10 residues. CDR3 coding DNA: TGCAGTGCCGAAGAGGGGACCCAGTACTTC. This sequence encodes CSAEEGTQYF.

This chain joins TRBV7-7 and TRBJ2-2; 10 bases line up with TRBD2. V was clipped by 5 bases and J by 6 bases; unmatched bases: 3. The CDR3 has 14 amino acids. The germline gives CDR1 SSHAT, CDR2 FNYEAQ (reference sequence). CDR3 bases: TGTGCCAGCAGCAGCGGGGGGGCTCCCGGGGAGCTGTTTTTT. It specifies CASSSGGAPGELFF.

The chain's CDR3 is CASSGAGGPNEQFF. The CDR3 DNA reads TGCGCCAGCAGCGGGGCGGGGGGGCCCAATGAGCAGTTCTTC. V gene TRBV4-1 combines with J gene TRBJ2-1; 9 bases fit TRBD2. The trim removed 5 bases at V and 6 bases at J, leaving 5 bases unmatched. Germline V gene data show CDR1 as MGHRA and CDR2 as YSYEKL. This CDR3 comprises 14 residues.

This clone was recorded at least ten times. The chain recombines TRBV2 with TRBJ2-7; 7 bases fit TRBD1. Trimming removed 1 base from V and 5 bases from J; junction bases left unmatched: 2. This CDR3 contains 13 residues. Per the germline V gene, CDR1 is SNHLY and CDR2 is FYNNEI. The CDR3 DNA reads TGTGCCAGCAGTGAAGGGACAGGAGACGAGCAGTACTTC. Protein: CASSEGTGDEQYF. Complete variable domain (other parts from reference TRBV2 and TRBJ2-7): EPEVTQTPSHQVTQMGQEVILRCVPISNHLYFYWYRQILGQKVEFLVSFYNNEISEKSEIFDDQFSVERPDGSNFTLKIRSTKLEDSAMYFCASSEGTGDEQYFGPGTRLTVT.

The CDR3 loop is CASISFWGEYGYTF. The CDR3, as DNA: TGTGCCAGCATATCTTTCTGGGGGGAATATGGCTACACCTTC. The chain is built from TRBV5-8 and TRBJ1-2; a possible D gene is TRBD1 (5 bases). Germline loops: CDR1 SGHTS, CDR2 YDEGEE. The CDR3 is 14 residues long. V gave up 6 bases and J gave up 5 bases, with 17 bases separating them.

V gene TRBV10-3 combines with J gene TRBJ2-7; 10 positions agree with TRBD1. V lost 9 bases and J lost 5; bases outside the gene matches: 4. Germline loops: CDR1 ENHRY, CDR2 SYGVKD. This CDR3 is 12 amino acids long. CDR3 region: CAIGQGDNEQYF. For the CDR3, the DNA is TGTGCCATTGGACAGGGGGATAACGAGCAGTACTTC.

This rearrangement joins TRBV19 to TRBJ2-5; D is perhaps TRBD2 (6 bases). The V end lost 3 bases, the J end lost 0 bases, and 11 bases lay between the germline ends. This CDR3 has 15 residues. Germline V gives CDR1 LNHDA, CDR2 SQIVND (reference sequence). The CDR3 protein is CASSIGGRYQETQYF. CDR3 nucleotide sequence: TGTGCCAGTAGTATCGGGGGAAGGTACCAAGAGACCCAGTACTTC.

Concerning this clone: This CDR3 is also generated by other DNA sequences in the sample. The CDR3 nucleotides are TGCGCCAGCAGCGACGGGACTGGGAACACTGAAGCTTTCTTT. Its protein product is CASSDGTGNTEAFF. The rearrangement joins TRBV5-1 to TRBJ1-1, with D possibly matching TRBD1 (5 bases). This CDR3 spans 14 amino acids. V shed 4 bases and J shed 1 base, with 11 bases lying between them. Germline lookup yields CDR1 SGHRS and CDR2 YFSETQ.

The chain recombines TRBV9 with TRBJ1-1; a weak D match, TRBD1 (5 bases). This CDR3 is 13 amino acids long. V shed 4 bases and J shed 3 bases, with 10 bases lying between them. Germline assignment: CDR1 SGDLS and CDR2 YYNGEE. CDR3 bases: TGTGCCAGCAGCCCCAGGGTTTACACTGAAGCTTTCTTT. Its translation: CASSPRVYTEAFF.

This chain connects TRBV4-1 to TRBJ2-5, with TRBD2 matching over 8 bases. The CDR3 consists of 15 residues. The germline gives CDR1 MGHRA, CDR2 YSYEKL. The V segment lost 2 bases and the J segment 4 bases; nucleotides outside the gene matches: 6. CDR3 DNA sequence: TGCGCCAGCAGCCAAATTGGCGGGGGGCGAGAGACCCAGTACTTC. Its protein is CASSQIGGGRETQYF.

V is TRBV25-1 and J is TRBJ2-3, with D perhaps matching TRBD2 (7 bases). Germline assignment: CDR1 MGHDK and CDR2 SYGVNS. This CDR3 region has 15 residues. V lost 1 base, J lost 1 base, and 9 bases lay in between. The chain's CDR3 is CASSELGGGTDTQYF. DNA for the CDR3: TGTGCCAGCAGTGAATTAGGGGGGGGCACAGATACGCAGTATTTT.

The V gene is TRBV7-6, the J gene TRBJ1-3; TRBD1 matches at 8 bases. Trimming cost V 4 bases and J 4 bases; bases outside gene matches: 6. The CDR3 consists of 15 residues. Germline V gene sequence: CDR1 SGHVS, CDR2 FNYEAQ. The CDR3 DNA follows: TGTGCCAGCAGCTCCAGGGGACAGGTCGGAAACACCATATATTTT. Translated, it gives CASSSRGQVGNTIYF.

The V gene is TRBV13, the J gene TRBJ2-7; 10 bases match TRBD2. Germline CDR1 is PRHDT and CDR2 is FYEKMQ (reference sequence). This CDR3 is built from 18 residues. Trimming took 1 base from V and 2 from J; bases not matched to a gene: 11. Here the CDR3 reads CASSLVRGTSGMTYEQYF. CDR3 sequence (DNA): TGTGCCAGCAGCTTAGTCCGAGGAACTAGCGGGATGACCTACGAGCAGTACTTC.

The chain carries TRBV2 and TRBJ2-1; 7 bases are a match to TRBD2. Germline V lookup: CDR1 SNHLY, CDR2 FYNNEI. Trimming at V came to 10 bases and at J to 3 bases, leaving 6 bases not matched to a gene. This CDR3 comprises 13 residues. The CDR3 sequence is CATRGEGYNEQFF. Here the CDR3 DNA reads TGTGCCACCCGGGGGGAGGGCTACAATGAGCAGTTCTTC.

This clone was observed a handful of times. The CDR3: CASSSGTGGDTGELFF. CDR3 nucleotides: TGCGCCAGCAGCTCCGGGACAGGGGGAGACACCGGGGAGCTGTTTTTT. This chain links TRBV5-1 with TRBJ2-2, with 11 bases that match TRBD1. Per the germline V gene, CDR1 is SGHRS and CDR2 is YFSETQ. Trimming took 3 bases from V and 3 from J; bases not matched to a gene: 4. CDR3 length: 16 residues.

V gene TRBV7-2 combines with J gene TRBJ2-7; 8 bases align to TRBD1. V lost 3 bases, J lost 3 bases, and 4 bases stayed unmatched. Germline values: CDR1 SGHTA, CDR2 FQGNSA. There are 14 residues in the CDR3. CDR3 in amino acids: CASSFGQGNYEQYF. In nucleotides, the CDR3 is TGTGCCAGCAGCTTCGGACAGGGTAACTACGAGCAGTACTTC.

The V call is TRBV28, the J call TRBJ2-5, with D unresolved. The germline V and J ends were trimmed by 5 bases and 5 bases, with 18 bases remaining between them. Per the germline V gene, CDR1 is MDHEN and CDR2 is SYDVKM. The CDR3 runs to 15 residues. The CDR3 nucleotides are TGTGCCAGCAGTCCCCCCAGCGCTGGGTGGGAGACCCAGTACTTC. As protein: CASSPPSAGWETQYF.

This clone was counted a single time. The V gene is TRBV11-3, the J gene TRBJ2-2; 7 positions agree with TRBD1. Germline V gene data show CDR1 as SGHNT and CDR2 as YENEEA. The trim removed 4 bases at V and 4 bases at J, leaving 12 bases unmatched. The CDR3 sequence is 17 residues long. As DNA, the CDR3 is TGTGCCAGCAGCTCGAGGGGGACAGCTGGATTCACCGGGGAGCTGTTTTTT. It translates to CASSSRGTAGFTGELFF.

The table lists this clone with a few counts. The gene calls are TRBV5-1 and TRBJ2-5; TRBD1 matches at 8 bases. The junction had 10 bases not matched to a gene; V was cut back by 1 base and J by 5 bases. CDR3 length: 16 residues. Per germline, CDR1 SGHRS and CDR2 YFSETQ. The CDR3 nucleotides read TGCGCCAGCAGCTTGCAAACAGGGGGATCATGGGAGACCCAGTACTTC. Its translation: CASSLQTGGSWETQYF.

This clone has only one observation. The chain is built from TRBV6-5 and TRBJ2-7; D unresolved. The CDR3 consists of 14 residues. V shed 0 bases and J shed 4 bases, with 10 bases lying between them. Germline CDR1 MNHEY, CDR2 SVGAGI. The CDR3 region has the DNA TGTGCCAGCAGTTACTCTCCGGGTAATTACGAGCAGTACTTC. Amino acid sequence: CASSYSPGNYEQYF.

This chain connects TRBV15 to TRBJ2-1; tentative D call: TRBD2 (6 bases). From germline, CDR1 is LNHNV and CDR2 YYDKDF (reference sequence). Trimming removed 2 bases from V and 6 bases from J, with 17 bases in between. The CDR3 consists of 16 residues. The CDR3 is CATSRSPAGGVNEQFF. Written as DNA, the CDR3 is TGTGCCACCAGCAGATCACCCGCTGGAGGGGTCAATGAGCAGTTCTTC.

This chain connects TRBV29-1 to TRBJ2-7, with 9 bases matching TRBD1. Trimming took 1 base from V and 3 from J; bases not matched to a gene: 4. Germline V gives CDR1 SQVTM, CDR2 ANQGSEA. There are 14 residues in the CDR3. CDR3 residues: CSVEVMGQGYEQYF. The CDR3 bases are TGCAGCGTTGAAGTGATGGGACAGGGCTACGAGCAGTACTTC.

J is TRBJ2-7 and V is TRBV10-3; a weak D match, TRBD1 (5 bases). Germline loops: CDR1 ENHRY, CDR2 SYGVKD. This CDR3 is 12 amino acids long. Deletions cut 10 bases from V and 4 bases from J, with 14 bases between. CDR3 DNA sequence: TGTGCCACCCTGGACAATGGGTACGAGCAGTACTTC. As protein: CATLDNGYEQYF.